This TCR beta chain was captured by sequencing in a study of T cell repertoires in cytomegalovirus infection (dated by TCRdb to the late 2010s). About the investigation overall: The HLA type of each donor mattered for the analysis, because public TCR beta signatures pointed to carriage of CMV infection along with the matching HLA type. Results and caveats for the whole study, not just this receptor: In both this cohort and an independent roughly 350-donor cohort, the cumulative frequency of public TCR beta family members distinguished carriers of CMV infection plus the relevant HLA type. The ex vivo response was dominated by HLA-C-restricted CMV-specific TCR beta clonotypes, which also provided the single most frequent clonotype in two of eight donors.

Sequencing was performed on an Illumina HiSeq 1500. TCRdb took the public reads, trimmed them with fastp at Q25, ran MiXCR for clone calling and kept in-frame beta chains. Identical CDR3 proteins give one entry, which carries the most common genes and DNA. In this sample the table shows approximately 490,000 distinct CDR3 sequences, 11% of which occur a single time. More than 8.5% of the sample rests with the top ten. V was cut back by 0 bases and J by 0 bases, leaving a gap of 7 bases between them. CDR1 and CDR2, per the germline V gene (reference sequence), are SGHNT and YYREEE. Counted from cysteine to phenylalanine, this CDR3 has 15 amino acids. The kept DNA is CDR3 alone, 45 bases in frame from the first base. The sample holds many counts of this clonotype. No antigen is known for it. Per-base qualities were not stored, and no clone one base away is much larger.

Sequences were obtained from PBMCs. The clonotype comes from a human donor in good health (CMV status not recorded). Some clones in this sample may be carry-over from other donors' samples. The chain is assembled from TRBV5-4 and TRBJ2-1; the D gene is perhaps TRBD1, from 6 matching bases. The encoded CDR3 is CASSLGQVSYNEQFF. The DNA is TGTGCCAGCAGCTTGGGACAGGTCTCCTACAATGAGCAGTTCTTC.